These 30 T cell receptor beta chains were sequenced from one sample in a study of control samples from healthy donors and cancer patients. The method was immunoSEQ multiplex PCR; TCRdb's version includes in-frame clones alone and lacks a portion of them. The sample records fewer than 200,000 clones, around nine tenths being singletons. The sample taken for sequencing was blood. The receptors come from a man aged 25 to 40 in good health.

The chain links TRBV11-2 to TRBJ2-7; 7 bases agree with TRBD1. CDR1 and CDR2 from the germline V gene are SGHAT and FQNNGV. This CDR3 comprises 16 residues. With 0 bases clipped from V and 3 bases from J, the junction kept 8 bases outside the gene matches. The CDR3 DNA sequence: TGTGCCAGCAGCTTAGAGGGACAGTGGGTGAGCTACGAGCAGTACTTC. This translates into CASSLEGQWVSYEQYF.

This sequence joins TRBV19 and TRBJ2-1; 7 nucleotides line up with TRBD1. CDR1 is LNHDA and CDR2 is SQIVND in the germline V gene (reference sequence). The CDR3 runs 14 residues. The ends lost 4 bases at V and 8 bases at J; junction bases unmatched: 8. CDR3 sequence (DNA): TGTGCCAGTAGTAACCCAGGACAGGTATATGAGCAGTTCTTC. It is translated as CASSNPGQVYEQFF. The whole variable domain, remainder taken from reference TRBV19 and TRBJ2-1, is DGGITQSPKYLFRKEGQNVTLSCEQNLNHDAMYWYRQDPGQGLRLIYYSQIVNDFQKGDIAEGYSVSREKKESFPLTVTSAQKNPTAFYLCASSNPGQVYEQFFGPGTRLTVL.

The V call is TRBV7-2, the J call TRBJ2-5, with D possibly matching TRBD2 (6 bases). V dropped 5 bases and J dropped 4 bases, with 14 bases sitting between them. The CDR3 loop spans 14 amino acids. Germline V CDR1 and CDR2: SGHTA, FQGNSA. The CDR3 is CASSPGTPGETQYF. The CDR3 DNA sequence: TGTGCCAGCAGCCCCGGGACTCCCGGAGAGACCCAGTACTTC.

In regard to this clone: Other DNA variants within this sample encode the same CDR3. The chain joins TRBV12-3 or TRBV12-4 to TRBJ2-1; D ambiguous. V lost 6 bases and J lost 0, with 0 bases in between. The CDR3 runs to 11 residues. The CDR3 nucleotides read TGTGCCAGCAGCTCCTACAATGAGCAGTTCTTC. This encodes CASSSYNEQFF.

The chain has TRBV5-1 and TRBJ2-7, with 11 bases aligning to TRBD2. V lost 0 bases to trimming and J lost 4 bases; unmatched junction nucleotides: 9. Per the germline V gene, CDR1 is SGHRS and CDR2 is YFSETQ. The CDR3 covers 17 residues. CDR3 protein: CASSLAPGLAEGYEQYF. DNA of the CDR3: TGCGCCAGCAGCTTGGCCCCGGGACTAGCGGAGGGTTACGAGCAGTACTTC.

The J gene is TRBJ2-3, the V gene TRBV30, with a tentative D call TRBD2 (5 bases). Trimming stripped 3 bases from V and 4 bases from J, with 14 bases between. Germline V CDR1 and CDR2: GTSNPN, SVGIG (reference sequence). The CDR3 is made up of 14 amino acids. CDR3 region: CAWSPGSGADTQYF. The DNA of the CDR3 is TGTGCCTGGAGCCCGGGGTCGGGTGCAGATACGCAGTATTTT.

This clone is a singleton in its sample. The V and J genes are TRBV29-1 and TRBJ1-2; the D gene is possibly TRBD1 (5 bases). Trimming removed 4 bases at V and 7 bases at J, with 25 bases between. CDR1 SQVTM and CDR2 ANQGSEA come from the germline V gene. The CDR3 length is 16 residues. CDR3 region: CSVAGTAGPEKPGYTF. In DNA form, the CDR3 reads TGCAGCGTTGCCGGAACGGCAGGGCCGGAGAAGCCTGGCTACACCTTC.

The DNA for the CDR3 is TGCAGCGTTGTGGGACTAGCCGACACCGGGGAGCTGTTTTTT. This codes for CSVVGLADTGELFF. V is TRBV29-1 and J is TRBJ2-2; TRBD2 matches 9 bases. From germline, CDR1 is SQVTM and CDR2 ANQGSEA. The V segment lost 4 bases and the J segment 3 bases; nucleotides outside the gene matches: 3. The CDR3 consists of 14 residues.

This chain links TRBV28 with TRBJ1-2; D is undetermined. Germline V gene lookup returns CDR1 MDHEN and CDR2 SYDVKM. The CDR3 is 12 amino acids. V was shortened by 6 bases and J by 8 bases, with 13 bases between the two germline ends. The CDR3 region has the DNA TGTGCCAGCAGCTTGAGTCATAGCGGCTACACCTTC. Its protein product is CASSLSHSGYTF.

CDR3 in DNA: TGCGCCAGCAGCTTGGAAGGTTTAGAGACCCAGTACTTC. The encoded protein is CASSLEGLETQYF. This chain joins TRBV5-1 and TRBJ2-5, with no clear D. The CDR3 is 13 residues long. Germline values: CDR1 SGHRS, CDR2 YFSETQ. The V gene lost 0 bases and the J gene lost 4 bases, with 7 bases spanning the gap.

The count of this clone is one. The chain uses TRBV3-1 (or the pseudogene TRBV3-2) and TRBJ1-1; no clear D. The germline CDR1 and CDR2 sequences are LGHDT and YNNKEL (reference sequence). Trimming left V 5 bases short and J 3 bases short, with 10 bases between. The CDR3 is made up of 13 amino acids. The CDR3 DNA is TGTGCCAGCAGCGGGGAGGGTCACACTGAAGCTTTCTTT. It encodes CASSGEGHTEAFF.

The rearrangement joins TRBV5-4 to TRBJ2-6, with TRBD1 matching over 8 bases. This CDR3 has 14 amino acids. CDR1 is SGHNT, CDR2 YYREEE, per germline (reference sequence). Trimming cost V 5 bases and J 2 bases; bases outside gene matches: 0. The CDR3 DNA reads as TGTGCCAGCAGGACAGGGGCTGGGGCCAACGTCCTGACTTTC. Translation gives CASRTGAGANVLTF.

The chain combines TRBV7-2 with TRBJ1-2; D is unclear. CDR1 and CDR2 from the germline V gene are SGHTA and FQGNSA. CDR3 length: 16 amino acids. The V end lost 0 bases, the J end lost 5 bases, and 16 bases lay between the germline ends. The CDR3 here is CASSLAPVEALYGYTF. CDR3 sequence (DNA): TGTGCCAGCAGCTTAGCTCCCGTGGAGGCCTTATATGGCTACACCTTC. The full variable domain, with the rest looked up from reference TRBV7-2 and TRBJ1-2, is GAGVSQSPSNKVTEKGKDVELRCDPISGHTALYWYRQSLGQGLEFLIYFQGNSAPDKSGLPSDRFSAERTGGSVSTLTIQRTQQEDSAVYLCASSLAPVEALYGYTFGSGTRLTVV.

This sequence joins TRBV19 and TRBJ1-2; D might be TRBD1 (6 bases). Trimming pared 6 bases from V and 4 bases from J, leaving 18 bases between. The CDR3 consists of 15 residues. Per germline, CDR1 LNHDA and CDR2 SQIVND (reference sequence). CDR3 coding DNA: TGTGCCAGTAGACCCCTACTGACAGGTACCTATGGCTACACCTTC. Protein product: CASRPLLTGTYGYTF.

This sequence joins TRBV28 and TRBJ2-7, with 7 nucleotides matching TRBD2. J was trimmed by 4 bases and V by 4 bases; bases with no gene match: 10. Per the germline V gene, CDR1 is MDHEN and CDR2 is SYDVKM. The CDR3 sequence is 15 residues long. CDR3 sequence reads: CASSSWLADTYEQYF. CDR3 nucleotides: TGTGCCAGCAGTTCGTGGCTAGCGGATACTTACGAGCAGTACTTC.

In regard to this clone: Its ends do not fully match the called genes, so a read error is possible. V gene TRBV12-3 or TRBV12-4 combines with J gene TRBJ2-5; D gene uncertain. The CDR3 contains 13 residues. CDR3 bases: TGTGCTAGCAGTTACGCCGTACGAGAGACCCAGTACTTC. This gives the protein CASSYAVRETQYF.

The chain is built from TRBV7-2 and TRBJ1-2, with D hard to call. Germline values: CDR1 SGHTA, CDR2 FQGNSA. This CDR3 spans 12 amino acids. Trimming pared 2 bases from V and 2 bases from J, leaving 3 bases between. The CDR3 bases are TGTGCCAGCAGCTTACCCAACTATGGCTACACCTTC. Its protein product is CASSLPNYGYTF. The full variable domain, its missing parts supplied by reference TRBV7-2 and TRBJ1-2, is GAGVSQSPSNKVTEKGKDVELRCDPISGHTALYWYRQSLGQGLEFLIYFQGNSAPDKSGLPSDRFSAERTGGSVSTLTIQRTQQEDSAVYLCASSLPNYGYTFGSGTRLTVV.

The chain recombines TRBV4-1 with TRBJ2-7; no definite D call. Trimming took off 5 bases at V and 2 bases at J, with 13 bases between the two ends. The CDR3 extends over 14 amino acids. Germline values: CDR1 MGHRA, CDR2 YSYEKL. This CDR3 is CASSSIVPTYEQYF. The CDR3 nucleotides read TGCGCCAGCAGCTCTATAGTCCCCACCTACGAGCAGTACTTC.

V usage is TRBV5-1 and J usage is TRBJ2-5; TRBD1 matches at 7 bases. V trimming: 4 bases; J trimming: 2 bases; junction bases outside the gene matches: 5. Per germline, CDR1 SGHRS and CDR2 YFSETQ. The CDR3 contains 14 residues. CDR3 nucleotides: TGCGCCAGCAGCCAAGGGGGACAGCAAGAGACCCAGTACTTC. It yields the protein CASSQGGQQETQYF.

The chain couples TRBV5-4 to TRBJ2-7, with 10 bases identical to TRBD1. Trimming cost V 4 bases and J 2 bases; bases outside gene matches: 6. This CDR3 is built from 15 residues. The V gene's germline CDR1 is SGHNT and CDR2 YYREEE (reference sequence). CDR3 bases: TGTGCCAGCAGCCCCTTGACAGGGGGCCCCTACGAGCAGTACTTC. This encodes CASSPLTGGPYEQYF.

A few counts support this clone. The chain couples TRBV10-3 to TRBJ2-6, with a weak D call TRBD1 (6 bases). From germline, CDR1 is ENHRY and CDR2 SYGVKD. Trimming pared 6 bases from V and 0 bases from J, leaving 9 bases between. The CDR3 is made up of 15 amino acids. In DNA form, the CDR3 reads TGTGCCATCAGGGACAGAACCTCTGGGGCCAACGTCCTGACTTTC. Encoded protein: CAIRDRTSGANVLTF.

The chain couples TRBV27 to TRBJ2-2; D call uncertain. The V end lost 3 bases, the J end lost 0 bases, and 5 bases lay between the germline ends. The germline CDR1 and CDR2 sequences are MNHEY and SMNVEV (reference sequence). The CDR3 length is 14 residues. CDR3 coding DNA: TGTGCCAGCAGTTTCGGCGCGAACACCGGGGAGCTGTTTTTT. This sequence encodes CASSFGANTGELFF.

This chain uses TRBV27 with TRBJ1-5; TRBD1 might be the D (5 bases). The CDR3 extends over 13 amino acids. Trimming left V 1 base short and J 4 bases short, with 5 bases between. Per the germline V gene, CDR1 is MNHEY and CDR2 is SMNVEV (reference sequence). CDR3 DNA sequence: TGTGCCAGCAGTTTATGGGGGAATCAGCCCCAGCATTTT. It encodes CASSLWGNQPQHF.

V is TRBV9 and J is TRBJ1-1, with D possibly TRBD1 on 5 matching bases. V was shortened by 0 bases and J by 3 bases, with 12 bases between the two germline ends. Germline loops: CDR1 SGDLS, CDR2 YYNGEE. The CDR3 loop spans 15 amino acids. CDR3 protein: CASSVGPRADTEAFF. CDR3 nucleotides: TGTGCCAGCAGCGTAGGCCCCAGGGCGGACACTGAAGCTTTCTTT.

The rearrangement joins TRBV2 to TRBJ2-3; TRBD1 agrees at 7 bases. V gave up 8 bases and J gave up 1 base; unmatched junction bases: 9. This CDR3 contains 15 residues. Per germline, CDR1 SNHLY and CDR2 FYNNEI. For the CDR3, the DNA is TGTGCCAGCGACATCCGGGACAGCCGCACAGATACGCAGTATTTT. It specifies CASDIRDSRTDTQYF.

V is TRBV18 and J is TRBJ2-5; D not certain. CDR3 length: 13 residues. Per the germline V gene, CDR1 is KGHSH and CDR2 is LQKENI. The V end lost 3 bases, the J end lost 5 bases, and 10 bases lay between the germline ends. The CDR3 here is CASSPLRSETQYF. The CDR3 bases are TGTGCCAGCTCACCCCTCAGGTCGGAGACCCAGTACTTC.

The rearrangement joins TRBV15 to TRBJ2-4; TRBD2 aligns across 7 bases. This CDR3 is built from 17 residues. Germline CDR1 reads LNHNV; CDR2 reads YYDKDF (reference sequence). The J segment lost 8 bases and the V segment lost 0 bases, leaving 13 bases of the junction unmatched. This chain's CDR3 is CATSRDFPRAGDDIQYF. In DNA, the CDR3 is TGTGCCACCAGCAGAGATTTCCCCAGGGCGGGAGACGACATTCAGTACTTC. Full variable domain (outside the CDR3, taken from reference TRBV15 and TRBJ2-4): DAMVIQNPRYQVTQFGKPVTLSCSQTLNHNVMYWYQQKSSQAPKLLFHYYDKDFNNEADTPDNFQSRRPNTSFCFLDIRSPGLGDTAMYLCATSRDFPRAGDDIQYFGAGTRLSVL.

The rearrangement links TRBV23-1 to TRBJ1-5; possible D gene TRBD1, 6 bases. TRBV23-1 is sorted into the ORF group, with uncertain function. V lost 0 bases and J lost 2, with 26 bases in between. This CDR3 has 21 residues. This chain's CDR3 is CASSQSSGLGRGRRGNQPQHF. The CDR3 nucleotides are TGCGCCAGCAGTCAATCGTCGGGCCTCGGCAGGGGCCGCCGGGGCAATCAGCCCCAGCATTTT.

The gene calls are TRBV5-1 and TRBJ1-1; D gene ambiguous. Germline V gene lookup returns CDR1 SGHRS and CDR2 YFSETQ. The CDR3 is made up of 12 amino acids. V shed 4 bases and J shed 5 bases, with 9 bases lying between them. For the CDR3, the DNA is TGCGCCAGCAGCCTGGAGATGACTGAAGCTTTCTTT. Amino acids: CASSLEMTEAFF.

CDR3 coding DNA: TGTGCCAGTAGTATCCCGACAGGGATGGGCTCCCTCCACTTT. This translates into CASSIPTGMGSLHF. The gene calls are TRBV19 and TRBJ1-6; TRBD1 agrees at 7 bases. Germline lookup yields CDR1 LNHDA and CDR2 SQIVND (reference sequence). V was clipped by 3 bases and J by 14 bases; unmatched bases: 10. This CDR3 contains 14 residues.